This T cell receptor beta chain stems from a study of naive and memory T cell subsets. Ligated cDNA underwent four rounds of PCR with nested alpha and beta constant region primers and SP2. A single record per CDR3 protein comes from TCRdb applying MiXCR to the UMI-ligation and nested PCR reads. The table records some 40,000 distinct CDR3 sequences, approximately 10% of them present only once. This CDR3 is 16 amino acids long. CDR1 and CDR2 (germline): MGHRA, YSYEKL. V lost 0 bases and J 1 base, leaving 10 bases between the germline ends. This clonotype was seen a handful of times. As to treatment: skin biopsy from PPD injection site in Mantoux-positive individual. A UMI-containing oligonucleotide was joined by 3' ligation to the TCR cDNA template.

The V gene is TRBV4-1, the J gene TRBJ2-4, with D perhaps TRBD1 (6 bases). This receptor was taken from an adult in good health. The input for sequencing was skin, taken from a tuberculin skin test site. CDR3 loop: CASSQEGGLAKNIQYF. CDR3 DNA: TGCGCCAGCAGCCAAGAAGGGGGTCTGGCCAAAAACATTCAGTACTTC.